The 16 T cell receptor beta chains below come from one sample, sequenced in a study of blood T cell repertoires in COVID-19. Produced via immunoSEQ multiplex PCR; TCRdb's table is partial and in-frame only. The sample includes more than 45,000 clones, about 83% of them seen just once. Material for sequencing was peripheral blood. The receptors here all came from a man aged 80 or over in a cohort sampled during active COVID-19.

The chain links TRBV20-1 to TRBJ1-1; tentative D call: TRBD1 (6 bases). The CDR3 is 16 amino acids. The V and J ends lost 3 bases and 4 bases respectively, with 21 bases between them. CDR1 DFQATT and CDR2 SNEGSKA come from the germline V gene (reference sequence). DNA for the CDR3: TGCAGTGCTAGTGGCCTTTACAGGGTTGGTTCCACTGAAGCTTTCTTT. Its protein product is CSASGLYRVGSTEAFF.

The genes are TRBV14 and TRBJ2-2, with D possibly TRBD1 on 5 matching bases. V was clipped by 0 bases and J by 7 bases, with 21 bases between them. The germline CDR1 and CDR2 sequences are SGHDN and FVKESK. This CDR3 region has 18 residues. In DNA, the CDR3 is TGTGCCAGCAGCCAAGAGTCGTGGGCAGGGTACGGCCACGGGGAGCTGTTTTTT. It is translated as CASSQESWAGYGHGELFF.

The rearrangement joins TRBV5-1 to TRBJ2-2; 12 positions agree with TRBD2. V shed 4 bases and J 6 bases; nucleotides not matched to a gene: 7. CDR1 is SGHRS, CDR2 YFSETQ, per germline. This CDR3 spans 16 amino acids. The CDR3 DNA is TGCGCCAGCAGCCCGGGACCTAGCGGGGGGGCCGGGGAGCTGTTTTTT. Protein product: CASSPGPSGGAGELFF.

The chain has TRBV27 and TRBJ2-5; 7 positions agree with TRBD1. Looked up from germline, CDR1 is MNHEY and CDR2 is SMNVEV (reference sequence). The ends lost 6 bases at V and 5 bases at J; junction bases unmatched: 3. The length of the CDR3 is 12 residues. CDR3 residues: CASSRQGETQYF. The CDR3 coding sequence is TGTGCCAGCAGCAGACAGGGCGAGACCCAGTACTTC.

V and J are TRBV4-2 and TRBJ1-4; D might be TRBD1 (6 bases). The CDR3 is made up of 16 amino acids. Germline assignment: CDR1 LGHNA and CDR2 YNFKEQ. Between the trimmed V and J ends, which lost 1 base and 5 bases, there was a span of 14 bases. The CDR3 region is CASSQGGGSYNEKLFF. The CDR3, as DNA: TGTGCCAGCAGCCAAGGGGGGGGCAGCTACAATGAAAAACTGTTTTTT.

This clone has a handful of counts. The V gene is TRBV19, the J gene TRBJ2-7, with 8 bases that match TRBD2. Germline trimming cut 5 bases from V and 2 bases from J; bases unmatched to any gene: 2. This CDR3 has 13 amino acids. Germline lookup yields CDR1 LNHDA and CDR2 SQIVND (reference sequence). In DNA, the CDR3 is TGTGCCAGTAGTCGGGGGGGTCCCTACGAGCAGTACTTC. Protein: CASSRGGPYEQYF.

The CDR3 DNA is TGCAGTGCTTCTTACAATGAGCAGTTCTTC. Translated, it gives CSASYNEQFF. This chain connects TRBV20-1 to TRBJ2-1, with D uncertain. V was cut by 5 bases and J by 4 bases, with 3 bases left in between. CDR3 length: 10 amino acids. From germline, CDR1 is DFQATT and CDR2 SNEGSKA (reference sequence).

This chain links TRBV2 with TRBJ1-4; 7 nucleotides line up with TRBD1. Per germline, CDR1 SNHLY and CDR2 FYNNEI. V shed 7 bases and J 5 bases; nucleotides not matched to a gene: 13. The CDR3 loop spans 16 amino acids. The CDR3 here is CASKRSGDSWNEKLFF. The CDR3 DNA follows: TGTGCCAGCAAGAGGAGTGGGGACAGCTGGAATGAAAAACTGTTTTTT. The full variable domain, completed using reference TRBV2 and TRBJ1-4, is EPEVTQTPSHQVTQMGQEVILRCVPISNHLYFYWYRQILGQKVEFLVSFYNNEISEKSEIFDDQFSVERPDGSNFTLKIRSTKLEDSAMYFCASKRSGDSWNEKLFFGSGTQLSVL.

CDR3 region: CASSSPTRNGYTF. The DNA for the CDR3 is TGTGCCAGCAGCTCACCCACTCGAAATGGCTACACCTTC. This chain uses TRBV28 with TRBJ1-2; D gene unclear. The V and J ends lost 6 bases and 6 bases respectively, with 14 bases between them. Germline lookup yields CDR1 MDHEN and CDR2 SYDVKM. This CDR3 has 13 amino acids.

DNA for the CDR3: TGTGCCAGCAGATCGGACAGGCAGATCTTAACCGGTGAAGCTTTCTTT. This codes for CASRSDRQILTGEAFF. V gene TRBV7-2 combines with J gene TRBJ1-1, with 7 bases lining up with TRBD1. The CDR3 is 16 residues long. V shed 6 bases and J 7 bases; nucleotides not matched to a gene: 17. Germline CDR1 reads SGHTA; CDR2 reads FQGNSA.

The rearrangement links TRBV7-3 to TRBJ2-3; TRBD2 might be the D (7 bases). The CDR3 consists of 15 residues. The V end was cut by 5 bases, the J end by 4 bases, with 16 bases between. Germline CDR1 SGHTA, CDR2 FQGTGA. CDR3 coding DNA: TGTGCCAGCAGCCAGCACGGGGGGCCAGCAGATACGCAGTATTTT. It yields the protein CASSQHGGPADTQYF.

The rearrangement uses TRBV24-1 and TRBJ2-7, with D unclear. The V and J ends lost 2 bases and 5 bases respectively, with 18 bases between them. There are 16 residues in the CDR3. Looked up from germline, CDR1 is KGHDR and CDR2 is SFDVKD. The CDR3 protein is CATSDSSLRSTHEQYF. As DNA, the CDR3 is TGTGCCACCAGTGATTCTTCACTACGGTCCACCCACGAGCAGTACTTC.

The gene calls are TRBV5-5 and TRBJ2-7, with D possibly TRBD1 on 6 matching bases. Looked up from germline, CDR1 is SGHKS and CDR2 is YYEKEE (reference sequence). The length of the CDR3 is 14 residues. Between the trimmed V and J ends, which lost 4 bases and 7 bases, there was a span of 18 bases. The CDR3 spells CASSPGHHEGEQYF. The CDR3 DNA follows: TGTGCCAGCAGCCCGGGACACCATGAAGGAGAGCAGTACTTC.

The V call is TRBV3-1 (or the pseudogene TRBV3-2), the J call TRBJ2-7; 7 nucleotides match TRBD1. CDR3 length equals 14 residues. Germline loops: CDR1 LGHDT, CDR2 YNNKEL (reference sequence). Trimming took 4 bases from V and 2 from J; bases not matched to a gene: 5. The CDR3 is CASSRQGIPYEQYF. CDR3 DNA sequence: TGTGCCAGCAGCCGACAGGGTATACCCTACGAGCAGTACTTC.

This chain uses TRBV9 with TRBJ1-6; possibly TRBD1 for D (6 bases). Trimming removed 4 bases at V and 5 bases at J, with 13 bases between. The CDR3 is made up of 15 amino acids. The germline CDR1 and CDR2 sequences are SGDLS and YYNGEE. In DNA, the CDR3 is TGTGCCAGCAGCTCGGGGGGGGGCAATAATTCACCCCTCCACTTT. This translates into CASSSGGGNNSPLHF. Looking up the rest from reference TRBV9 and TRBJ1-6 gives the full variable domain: DSGVTQTPKHLITATGQRVTLRCSPRSGDLSVYWYQQSLDQGLQFLIQYYNGEERAKGNILERFSAQQFPDLHSELNLSSLELGDSALYFCASSSGGGNNSPLHFGNGTRLTVT.

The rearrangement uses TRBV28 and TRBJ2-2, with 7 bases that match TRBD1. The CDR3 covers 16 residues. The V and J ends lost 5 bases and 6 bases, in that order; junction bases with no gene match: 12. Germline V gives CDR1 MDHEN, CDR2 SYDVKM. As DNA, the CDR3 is TGTGCCAGCAGTCCCGACAGGGTTTGGGGTCCCGGGGAGCTGTTTTTT. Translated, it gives CASSPDRVWGPGELFF.